The present T cell receptor (beta chain) was sequenced within a study of CD8+ T cells in alopecia areata. Study information: A 6-month period off drug followed tofacitinib, which lasted 6 to 18 months.

This CDR3 is built from 14 residues. The germline CDR1 and CDR2 sequences are LNHNV and YYDKDF (reference sequence). Losses at the gene ends were 9 bases for V and 5 bases for J; bases not matched to a gene: 7. Extracted RNA was reverse transcribed into cDNA, the sequencing template. Assay used: immunoSEQ multiplex PCR; TCRdb lists only in-frame clones, some missing. The sample has 45,000 to 70,000 clones; 96% are singletons. The receptor was isolated from a human donor with alopecia areata. This chain links TRBV15 with TRBJ1-2; 12 bases are shared with TRBD1. The sample consisted of CD8+ T cells sorted from blood, taken at week 0. CDR3 residues: CATERDRGLYGYTF. The CDR3 bases are TGTGCCACGGAAAGGGACAGGGGGCTTTATGGCTACACCTTC.